Listed below are T cell receptor beta chains from one sample, sequenced in a study of cytomegalovirus exposure and HLA in healthy donors. Profiling relied on immunoSEQ multiplex PCR, and the TCRdb table lists in-frame clones only, not all of them. This table holds a few hundred thousand clones, around 90% found once. Sequencing input: PBMCs. The receptors derive from a man between 25 and 39 years old in good health and CMV-seronegative. Each CDR3 is given without its conserved first and last residue. The order of the fields is clone size, D gene, V gene, CDR3 protein. A D gene is named only where the DNA matches it firmly. Not all rows give a size; the values are once, few, many and, for expanded clones, a class.

clone_size: .
d_call: .
v_call: TRBV12-1
cdr3_aa: ARRQSNTEAF

clone_size: .
d_call: .
v_call: TRBV2
cdr3_aa: ASSVQGLEQETQY

clone_size: .
d_call: TRBD2
v_call: TRBV6-5
cdr3_aa: ASSPGGATRDTQY

clone_size: .
d_call: .
v_call: TRBV4-3
cdr3_aa: ASSQEIAARNEQF

clone_size: .
d_call: .
v_call: TRBV30
cdr3_aa: AWCDSYEQY

clone_size: .
d_call: TRBD2
v_call: TRBV7-9
cdr3_aa: ASSQGLAGASETQY

clone_size: .
d_call: .
v_call: TRBV30
cdr3_aa: AWSVQWGRVLGTPGELF

clone_size: few
d_call: TRBD1
v_call: TRBV7-9
cdr3_aa: ASSSGQGWANYGYT

clone_size: .
d_call: TRBD2
v_call: TRBV9
cdr3_aa: ASSVDGLAGNTDTQY

clone_size: .
d_call: TRBD2
v_call: TRBV5-1
cdr3_aa: ASSFGSTSGGYNEQF

clone_size: .
d_call: TRBD1
v_call: TRBV6-1
cdr3_aa: ASSDRDRDSYGYT

clone_size: .
d_call: .
v_call: TRBV4-3
cdr3_aa: ASSQDRGWTDTQY

clone_size: once
d_call: TRBD1
v_call: TRBV5-4
cdr3_aa: ASSWTGRYGYT

clone_size: .
d_call: .
v_call: TRBV19
cdr3_aa: ASGTGHFSYEQY

clone_size: .
d_call: TRBD1
v_call: TRBV27
cdr3_aa: ASSSGQGGIKPNIQY

clone_size: .
d_call: TRBD1
v_call: TRBV5-4
cdr3_aa: ATGSGQGTGGYT

clone_size: .
d_call: TRBD1
v_call: TRBV5-1
cdr3_aa: ASSLGQGLIYEQY

clone_size: .
d_call: TRBD1
v_call: TRBV27
cdr3_aa: ASSYAGQVYGYT

clone_size: .
d_call: TRBD2
v_call: TRBV7-2
cdr3_aa: ASSQDTSGGYNEQF

clone_size: .
d_call: TRBD1
v_call: TRBV2
cdr3_aa: ASRPRGYTEAF

clone_size: .
d_call: .
v_call: TRBV10-1
cdr3_aa: ASNNPTAPYEQY

clone_size: .
d_call: .
v_call: TRBV4-1
cdr3_aa: ASSQEEGTPYEQY

clone_size: once
d_call: TRBD1
v_call: TRBV6-5
cdr3_aa: ASSSWTGGAETQY

clone_size: .
d_call: .
v_call: TRBV5-5
cdr3_aa: ASSLVAGGGYGYT

clone_size: .
d_call: .
v_call: TRBV6-1
cdr3_aa: ASGGAEQMNTEAF

clone_size: .
d_call: TRBD1
v_call: TRBV10-3
cdr3_aa: AIGQGARTEAF

clone_size: .
d_call: .
v_call: TRBV4-3
cdr3_aa: ASSLADEQY

clone_size: .
d_call: .
v_call: TRBV11-1
cdr3_aa: ASSSPGRGYQETQY

clone_size: .
d_call: .
v_call: TRBV5-6
cdr3_aa: ASSPQGGQETQY

clone_size: .
d_call: TRBD1
v_call: TRBV7-2
cdr3_aa: ASSVGQVGETQY

clone_size: .
d_call: .
v_call: TRBV6-6
cdr3_aa: ASSYSRQINSPLH